One T cell receptor beta chain is described in this entry. This entry comes from a study of T cell responses to AZD1222 COVID-19 vaccine. Clones were sequenced by immunoSEQ multiplex PCR, and TCRdb holds only the in-frame ones, with some missing. The sample has under 150,000 clones, 70% to 90% seen once; the top ten hold more than 5.5%. Per germline, CDR1 MDHEN and CDR2 SYDVKM. The CDR3 is made up of 14 amino acids. V lost 6 bases, J lost 6 bases, and 7 bases stayed unmatched. Sequences were derived from peripheral blood, sampled on day 0 of AZD1222 vaccination. The receptor comes from an adult in good health. The chain couples TRBV28 to TRBJ1-5; 8 positions match TRBD1. In DNA form, the CDR3 reads TGTGCCAGCAGCCTGGACAGGGAGGCTCAGCCCCAGCATTTT. It codes for CASSLDREAQPQHF.